This T cell receptor beta chain was obtained from a study of blood T cell repertoires in COVID-19. Study as a whole: The United States, Italy and Spain provided the acute and convalescent COVID-19 samples. Sample material is recorded as cDNA or gDNA derived from T cells, B-cell-depleted T cells, or PBMCs.

The germline gives CDR1 SGDLS, CDR2 YYNGEE. This CDR3 is 17 amino acids long. Trimming cost V 5 bases and J 0 bases, with 17 bases left between them. Methods used by the authors: From reference gene primer amplification, estimates of nucleated cell counts were derived. Repertoires were generated with immunoSEQ multiplex PCR, while TCRdb's copy carries only in-frame clones and drops some. From that table come the V and J calls and clone size; the DNA was used to work out D and trimming. Among over 100,000 clones listed, approximately 83% were seen once. V and J are TRBV9 and TRBJ2-2, with D possibly TRBD2 on 6 matching bases. The clonotype comes from a woman aged 70-85 years with acute or convalescent COVID-19. Material: peripheral blood. In DNA form, the CDR3 reads TGTGCCAGCAGGGTAACGACGGGACTCCCGAACACCGGGGAGCTGTTTTTT. Translation gives CASRVTTGLPNTGELFF.